This is a list of T cell receptor beta chains from one sample in a study of blood T cell repertoires in COVID-19. Clones were sequenced by immunoSEQ multiplex PCR, and TCRdb holds only the in-frame ones, with some missing. The sample contains about 170,000 clones, around 80% of which appear only once. Specimen: PBMCs or T cells enriched from blood (not recorded which). The receptors here all came from a woman in her sixties or seventies in a cohort exposed to, infected with or recovered from COVID-19 (not recorded which). CDR3s include the opening cysteine and the closing phenylalanine or tryptophan. Each record gives: V gene, CDR3 protein.

TRBV6-5 CASSPYRDQPQHF
TRBV4-2 CASSQEGLAGGEGRADTQYF
TRBV14 CASSPSSTQPQHF
TRBV11-3 CASSSTGTYNEQFF
TRBV18 CASHPLAGGQTNTGELFF
TRBV11-2 CASSLDSGVDQPQHF
TRBV2 CASSDRYSNQPQHF
TRBV11-3 CASSLYTGELFF
TRBV5-1 CASSLVPGGVGYTF
TRBV29-1 CSVGEFSGNTIYF
TRBV12-3/TRBV12-4 CASTPRVREKLFF
TRBV6-5 CASRKDRGYSYEQYF
TRBV10-3 CAIRGTGTPLHF
TRBV18 CASSTGLGSTDTQYF
TRBV29-1 CSVEALYGYTF
TRBV4-3 CASSQEDRGGGYTF
TRBV4-3 CASSQDLGAATSYEQYF
TRBV11-2 CASSPRTSGSRGGTQYF
TRBV7-9 CASSFPSLGTGRSAYEQYF
TRBV4-3 CASSQAGRYNEQFF
TRBV28 CASSLGQGPDTQYF
TRBV28 CASSSGGRHYEQYF
TRBV2 CASSESTWDSNIDEQYF
TRBV7-2 CASSLGSGFSMNTEAFF
TRBV3-1/TRBV3-2 CASSAGTSGSYNEQFF
TRBV2 CASTQGAMNTEAFF
TRBV6-5 CASSPSSNQPQHF
TRBV10-3 CANQRDLSYNEQFF
TRBV29-1 CSVGGQMNEKLFF
TRBV15 CATSPRVRPGDTQYF
TRBV6-5 CASSKTGYSNQPQHF
TRBV28 CASRTGTYEQYF
TRBV12-3/TRBV12-4 CASRRGSTDTQYF
TRBV20-1 CSANRGEGYTF
TRBV19 CASKRRGGDGELFF
TRBV19 CASRRRGQGSYNEQFF
TRBV5-1 CASSPMTGNYEQYF
TRBV9 CASSVTGGTPQHF
TRBV28 CASSSLPGTRDQETQYF
TRBV11-3 CASSRTGNTEAFF
TRBV7-7 CASSPLAGVNEQFF
TRBV19 CASRLRGPEGTEAFF
TRBV6-5 CASSYSQGRNTIYF
TRBV20-1 CSASLHRVTNQPQHF
TRBV29-1 CSTMSSGANVLTF
TRBV19 CASSIGGEAFF
TRBV7-2 CASSFLAGGIYNEQFF
TRBV3-1/TRBV3-2 CASSQGQGGEQYF
TRBV7-9 CASSFKGESAHF
TRBV5-5 CASSLVGLPLGEDEQFF
TRBV6-2/TRBV6-3 CASSWDRARNEQFF
TRBV5-6 CASSLYRGTTRYEQYF
TRBV10-3 CAISERREGFYNEQFF